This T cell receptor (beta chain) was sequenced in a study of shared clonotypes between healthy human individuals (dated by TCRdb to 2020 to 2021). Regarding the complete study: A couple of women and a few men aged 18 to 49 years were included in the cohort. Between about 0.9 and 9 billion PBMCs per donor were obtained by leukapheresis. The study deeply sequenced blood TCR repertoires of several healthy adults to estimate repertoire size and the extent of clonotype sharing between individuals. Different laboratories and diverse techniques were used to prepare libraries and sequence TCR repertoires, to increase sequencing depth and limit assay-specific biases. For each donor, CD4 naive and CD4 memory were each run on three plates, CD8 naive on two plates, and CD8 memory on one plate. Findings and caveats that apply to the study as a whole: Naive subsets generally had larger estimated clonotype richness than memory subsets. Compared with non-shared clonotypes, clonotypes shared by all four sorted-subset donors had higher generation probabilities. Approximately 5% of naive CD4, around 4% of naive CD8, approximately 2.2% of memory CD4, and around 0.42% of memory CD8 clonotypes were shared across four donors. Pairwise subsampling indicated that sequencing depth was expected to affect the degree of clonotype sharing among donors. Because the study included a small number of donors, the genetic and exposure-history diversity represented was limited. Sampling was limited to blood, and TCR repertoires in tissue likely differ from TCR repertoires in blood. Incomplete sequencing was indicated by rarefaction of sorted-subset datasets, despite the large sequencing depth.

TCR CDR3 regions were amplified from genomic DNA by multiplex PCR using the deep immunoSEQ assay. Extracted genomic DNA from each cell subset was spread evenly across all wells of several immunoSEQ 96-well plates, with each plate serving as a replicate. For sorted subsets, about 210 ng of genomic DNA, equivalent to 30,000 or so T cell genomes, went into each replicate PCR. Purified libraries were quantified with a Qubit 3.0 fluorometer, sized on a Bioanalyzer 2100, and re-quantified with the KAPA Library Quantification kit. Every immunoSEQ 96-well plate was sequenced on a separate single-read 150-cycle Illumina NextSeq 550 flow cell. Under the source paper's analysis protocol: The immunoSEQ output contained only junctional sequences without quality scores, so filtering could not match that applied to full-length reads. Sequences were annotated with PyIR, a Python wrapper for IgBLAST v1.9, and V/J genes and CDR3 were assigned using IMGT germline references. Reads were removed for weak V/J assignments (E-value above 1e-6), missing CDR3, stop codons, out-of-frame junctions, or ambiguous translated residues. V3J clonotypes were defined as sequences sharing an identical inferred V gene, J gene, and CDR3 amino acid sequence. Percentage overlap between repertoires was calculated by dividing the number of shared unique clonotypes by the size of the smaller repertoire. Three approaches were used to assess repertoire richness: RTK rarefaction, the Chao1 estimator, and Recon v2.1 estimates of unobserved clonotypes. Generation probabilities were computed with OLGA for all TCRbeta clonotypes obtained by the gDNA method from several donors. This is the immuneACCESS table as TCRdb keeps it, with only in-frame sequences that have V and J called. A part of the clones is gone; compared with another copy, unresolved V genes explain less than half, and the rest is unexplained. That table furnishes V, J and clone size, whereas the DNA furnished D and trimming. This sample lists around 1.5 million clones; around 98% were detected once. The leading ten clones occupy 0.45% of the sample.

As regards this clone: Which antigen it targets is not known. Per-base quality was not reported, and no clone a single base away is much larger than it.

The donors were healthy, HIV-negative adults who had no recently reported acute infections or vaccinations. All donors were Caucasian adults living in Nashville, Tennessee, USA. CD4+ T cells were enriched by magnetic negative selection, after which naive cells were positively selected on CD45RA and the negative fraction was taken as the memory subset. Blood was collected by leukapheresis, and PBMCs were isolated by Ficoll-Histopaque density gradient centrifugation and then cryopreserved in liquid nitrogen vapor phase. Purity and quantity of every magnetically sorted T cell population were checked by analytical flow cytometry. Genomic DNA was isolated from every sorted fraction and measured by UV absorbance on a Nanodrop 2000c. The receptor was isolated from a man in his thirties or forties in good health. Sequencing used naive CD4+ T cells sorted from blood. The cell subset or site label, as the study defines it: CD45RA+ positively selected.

Here is the DNA: TGCAGTGCTAGTTCCTATGAGCAGTTCTTC. Translated, it reads CSASSYEQFF. Here the chain combines TRBV20-1 and TRBJ2-1, with the D gene too uncertain to name. From a lookup of the germline V gene (reference sequence), CDR1 and CDR2 are DFQATT and SNEGSKA. Counted from cysteine to phenylalanine, this CDR3 has 10 amino acids. CDR3 DNA is the only sequence kept; it has 30 bases, read in frame from the first base. V loses 3 bases of germline sequence and J loses 8 bases, and the interval between the two ends is 5 bases.